A selection of T cell receptor beta chains follows, all from one sample in a study of blood T cell repertoires in COVID-19. Only in-frame clones appear in the TCRdb table, and some are missing; sequencing was by immunoSEQ multiplex PCR. This sample has roughly 200,000 clones; approximately 78% occur once, and the top ten carry nearly 9.5%. Sequenced input: PBMCs or T cells enriched from blood (not recorded which). The receptors shown here come from a middle-aged man who had recovered from COVID-19. The CDR3 runs from the conserved cysteine through the conserved F or W. Each record gives: V gene, J gene, clone size, D gene, CDR3 DNA, CDR3 protein. D genes are given only for firm matches. Size is omitted from some rows. Given values are once, few, many or a class for expanded clones.

>TRBV7-9|TRBJ1-6|.|TRBD1
TGTGCCAGCAGCCAAGGACAGGGGTTTTATAATTCACCCCTCCACTTT
CASSQGQGFYNSPLHF
>TRBV4-1|TRBJ1-6|.|.
TGCGCCAGCAGCCAAGACCGAGGGCTTAATTCACCCCTCCACTTT
CASSQDRGLNSPLHF
>TRBV10-1|TRBJ2-1|.|TRBD2
TGCGCCAGCAGTGAGTCGAATCTAGCGGGGGGGCCTTTTGTCTACAATGAGCAGTTCTTC
CASSESNLAGGPFVYNEQFF
>TRBV5-1|TRBJ2-2|.|TRBD1
TGCGCCAGCAGGGGACAGGGAGACACCGGGGAGCTGTTTTTT
CASRGQGDTGELFF
>TRBV7-6|TRBJ2-2|.|.
TGTGCCAGCAGCGCGACAGGTCGGACCGGGGAGCTGTTTTTT
CASSATGRTGELFF
>TRBV24-1|TRBJ1-2|.|.
TGTGCCACCAGTGATGGAGGGGCAAGAGGTGGCTACACCTTC
CATSDGGARGGYTF
>TRBV5-6|TRBJ1-5|.|TRBD1
TGTGCCAGCAGCTTGAGGGGGCGTAACAATCAGCCCCAGCATTTT
CASSLRGRNNQPQHF
>TRBV5-1|TRBJ2-3|many|.
TGCGCCAGCAGTACAGGCCTCACAGATACGCAGTATTTT
CASSTGLTDTQYF
>TRBV10-2|TRBJ1-2|few|TRBD1
TGCGCCAGCAGTGGGCAGACAGGGAATCGGGGCTACACCTTC
CASSGQTGNRGYTF
>TRBV11-2|TRBJ1-6|.|.
TGTGCCAGCACCCCTGCTGGGACTCGAGGGTCACCCCTCCACTTT
CASTPAGTRGSPLHF
>TRBV30|TRBJ2-5|.|.
TGTGCCTCGACTAGAGATAAGTACCAAGAGACCCAGTACTTC
CASTRDKYQETQYF
>TRBV19|TRBJ1-3|.|.
TGTGCCAGTAGTATCTGGACTCCCGATGGGCGATCTGGAAACACCATATATTTT
CASSIWTPDGRSGNTIYF
>TRBV4-1|TRBJ2-3|.|.
TGCGCCAGCAGCCAAGGGCGGGGAGAGGGCACAGATACGCAGTATTTT
CASSQGRGEGTDTQYF
>TRBV14|TRBJ1-6|.|.
TGTGCCAGCAGCCAAGTGCTAACCGGGGGGGGACCCCTCCACTTT
CASSQVLTGGGPLHF
>TRBV5-5|TRBJ2-2|.|.
TGTGCCAGCAGCTCCCCAGGCGGAGGGAGGGAGCTGTTTTTT
CASSSPGGGRELFF
>TRBV27|TRBJ1-5|.|.
TGTGCCAGCAGTTCCCGAACAGGGTTCATGGGTCAGCCCCAGCATTTT
CASSSRTGFMGQPQHF
>TRBV30|TRBJ2-1|once|TRBD2
TGTGCCTGGAGTGGGGAGAGGGAGGGCCCCCATGAGCAGTTCTTC
CAWSGEREGPHEQFF
>TRBV19|TRBJ2-7|once|.
TGTGCCAGTAGTATCGACTGGAGCACTAGCTCCTACGAGCAGTACTTC
CASSIDWSTSSYEQYF